This T cell receptor (beta chain) stems from a study of cytomegalovirus exposure and HLA in healthy donors. Study results and caveats: Common viral pathogens seemed to be connected with several of the most significant clusters, according to a later analysis.

About this clone: Its specificity is not known.

V shed 3 bases, J shed 2 bases, and the junction held 12 bases outside the gene matches. The CDR3 contains 19 residues. Germline-derived CDR1 and CDR2 are GTSNPN and SVGIG (reference sequence). PCR primers comprised 60 Vbeta and 13 Jbeta primers. Per the authors' pipeline: Counted up in a later analysis, unique TCR beta chains came to about 83 million, with around 10 million shared. The table came from immunoSEQ multiplex PCR; TCRdb's copy has only in-frame clones and leaves some out. V, J and clone size are those of that table, while D and trimming were read from the DNA. The data contain some 120,000 clones, approximately 80% of them singletons.

This clonotype was obtained from a woman in her forties in good health and CMV-seropositive. Sequenced input: PBMCs. V and J are TRBV30 and TRBJ2-1; the match to TRBD2 covers 14 bases. The CDR3 is CAWSGPGLAGVVPYNEQFF. Here the CDR3 DNA reads TGTGCCTGGAGCGGGCCGGGACTAGCGGGAGTGGTCCCCTACAATGAGCAGTTCTTC.